Below are 32 T cell receptor beta chains sequenced from a single sample in a study of cytomegalovirus exposure and HLA in healthy donors. Assay used: immunoSEQ multiplex PCR; TCRdb lists only in-frame clones, some missing. The sample shows about 200,000 clones, around 87% of them seen only once. The specimen sequenced was PBMCs. These receptors were obtained from a woman aged 18-29 years in good health and CMV-seropositive.

V gene TRBV5-1 combines with J gene TRBJ2-7, with D uncertain. Germline V gene sequence: CDR1 SGHRS, CDR2 YFSETQ. The CDR3 totals 18 residues. Trimming took off 2 bases at V and 1 base at J, with 22 bases between the two ends. CDR3 loop: CASSLEPVAAFRSYEQYF. Here the CDR3 DNA reads TGCGCCAGCAGCTTAGAGCCTGTGGCGGCCTTTAGATCCTACGAGCAGTACTTC.

The V gene is TRBV28, the J gene TRBJ1-2; D ambiguous. Germline-derived CDR1 and CDR2 are MDHEN and SYDVKM. The CDR3 is 14 amino acids. The germline V and J ends were trimmed by 10 bases and 3 bases, with 18 bases remaining between them. CDR3 protein: CAIQKMAPYYGYTF. CDR3 nucleotides: TGTGCCATCCAAAAGATGGCTCCCTACTATGGCTACACCTTC.

This clone was seen just once. The gene calls are TRBV7-4 and TRBJ2-7, with 7 bases matching TRBD1. The germline gives CDR1 SGHVT, CDR2 SQSDAQ. There are 15 residues in the CDR3. J lost 4 bases, V lost 5 bases, and 11 bases had no gene match. CDR3 coding DNA: TGTGCCAGCAGCCCCCAAGACAGGGCAGGGTACGAGCAGTACTTC. Encoded protein: CASSPQDRAGYEQYF. Using reference TRBV7-4 and TRBJ2-7 for the parts outside the CDR3, the full variable domain is GAGVSQSPRYKVAKRGRDVALRCDSISGHVTLYWYRQTLGQGSEVLTYSQSDAQRDKSGRPSGRFSAERPERSVSTLKIQRTEQGDSAVYLCASSPQDRAGYEQYFGPGTRLTVT.

V gene TRBV5-5 combines with J gene TRBJ2-1; D is possibly TRBD2 (6 bases). V was clipped by 1 base and J by 8 bases, with 13 bases between them. From germline, CDR1 is SGHKS and CDR2 YYEKEE (reference sequence). This CDR3 has 14 residues. The CDR3 nucleotides are TGTGCCAGCAGCTTGTTGGCGGGATGGGATGAGCAGTTCTTC. This sequence encodes CASSLLAGWDEQFF.

V is TRBV11-2 and J is TRBJ1-2; TRBD1 agrees at 8 bases. J was trimmed by 8 bases and V by 5 bases; bases with no gene match: 13. The CDR3 is 15 residues long. Germline CDR1 and CDR2: SGHAT and FQNNGV. CDR3 loop: CASSLKDRERYGYTF. Here the CDR3 DNA reads TGTGCCAGCAGCCTTAAGGACAGGGAAAGGTACGGCTACACCTTC. Complete variable domain (other parts from reference TRBV11-2 and TRBJ1-2): EAGVAQSPRYKIIEKRQSVAFWCNPISGHATLYWYQQILGQGPKLLIQFQNNGVVDDSQLPKDRFSAERLKGVDSTLKIQPAKLEDSAVYLCASSLKDRERYGYTFGSGTRLTVV.

The chain employs TRBV28 and TRBJ2-7; 11 bases agree with TRBD2. CDR3 size: 15 residues. J was trimmed by 4 bases and V by 4 bases; bases with no gene match: 6. From germline, CDR1 is MDHEN and CDR2 SYDVKM. The CDR3 coding sequence is TGTGCCAGCAGTTCCTTAGCGGGAGGGTTTTACGAGCAGTACTTC. Encoded protein: CASSSLAGGFYEQYF.

The rearrangement joins TRBV19 to TRBJ2-1; 7 nucleotides agree with TRBD2. This CDR3 is 14 amino acids long. CDR1 is LNHDA, CDR2 SQIVND, per germline (reference sequence). With 7 bases clipped from V and 3 bases from J, the junction kept 6 bases outside the gene matches. As DNA, the CDR3 is TGTGCCAGTATGGTGGCTAGCGGCTACAATGAGCAGTTCTTC. This encodes CASMVASGYNEQFF.

This clone was observed a single time. DNA for the CDR3: TGTGCCAGCAGCTTAAGAGGACAGGGAAGTATAGAGACCCAGTACTTC. This sequence encodes CASSLRGQGSIETQYF. This chain joins TRBV7-3 and TRBJ2-5; 8 bases are shared with TRBD1. The CDR3 loop spans 16 amino acids. With 1 base clipped from V and 4 bases from J, the junction kept 8 bases outside the gene matches. Germline-derived CDR1 and CDR2 are SGHTA and FQGTGA.

The rearrangement joins TRBV7-9 to TRBJ1-1; D might be TRBD1 (6 bases). Per the germline V gene, CDR1 is SEHNR and CDR2 is FQNEAQ (reference sequence). V was pared by 2 bases and J by 4 bases, with 8 bases between. The CDR3 consists of 13 residues. CDR3 sequence: CASSLQGSTEAFF. CDR3 bases: TGTGCCAGCAGCTTACAGGGGAGCACTGAAGCTTTCTTT.

The V call is TRBV6-1, the J call TRBJ1-5; D remains ambiguous. The V end lost 2 bases, the J end lost 9 bases, and 5 bases lay between the germline ends. CDR3 length: 11 amino acids. Germline loops: CDR1 MNHNS, CDR2 SASEGT. DNA of the CDR3: TGTGCCAGCAGTGAACAATGGCCCCAGCATTTT. It translates to CASSEQWPQHF.

This chain joins TRBV6-5 and TRBJ1-1, with 7 nucleotides matching TRBD1. The V gene's germline CDR1 is MNHEY and CDR2 SVGAGI. V was pared by 5 bases and J by 0 bases, with 6 bases of the junction left unmatched. This CDR3 contains 15 residues. The CDR3 nucleotides are TGTGCCAGCAGTCGATCAACAGGGGTGAACACTGAAGCTTTCTTT. As protein: CASSRSTGVNTEAFF.

The V and J genes are TRBV16 and TRBJ2-2; TRBD2 matches 13 bases. Germline V gene sequence: CDR1 KGHSY, CDR2 FQNENV. V shed 6 bases and J 3 bases; nucleotides not matched to a gene: 7. The CDR3 is made up of 17 amino acids. The CDR3 here is CASSQLAGGADTGELFF. The CDR3 region has the DNA TGTGCCAGCAGTCAACTAGCGGGAGGGGCCGACACCGGGGAGCTGTTTTTT.

The rearrangement joins TRBV28 to TRBJ2-2; 7 bases align to TRBD1. This CDR3 region has 17 residues. J gave up 0 bases and V 5 bases, and 9 bases lay outside the gene matches. From germline, CDR1 is MDHEN and CDR2 SYDVKM. DNA of the CDR3: TGTGCCAGCAGTCCCCCATCGGGACAGCCGAACACCGGGGAGCTGTTTTTT. Encoded protein: CASSPPSGQPNTGELFF.

V and J are TRBV21-1 and TRBJ1-1; the D segment call TRBD1 is taken from the table without a DNA check. TRBV21-1 is described as a pseudogene. The CDR3 consists of 13 residues. CDR3 amino acids: CASSKQGTTEAFF. In DNA form, the CDR3 reads TGTGCCAGCAGCAAACAGGGCACCACTGAAGCTTTCTTT.

This clone showed up just a few times. The V gene is TRBV28, the J gene TRBJ1-2; 7 positions match TRBD1. Losses at the gene ends were 8 bases for V and 4 bases for J; bases not matched to a gene: 4. The CDR3 runs to 12 residues. CDR1 MDHEN and CDR2 SYDVKM come from the germline V gene. As DNA, the CDR3 is TGTGCCAGCGGATACAGGGGCTATGGCTACACCTTC. Residues: CASGYRGYGYTF.

The chain carries TRBV28 and TRBJ2-7, with 9 nucleotides matching TRBD2. Germline CDR1 MDHEN, CDR2 SYDVKM. The trim removed 4 bases at V and 3 bases at J, leaving 10 bases unmatched. This CDR3 is built from 16 residues. The CDR3 loop reads CASSSLIAGVIYEQYF. In DNA, the CDR3 is TGTGCCAGCAGTTCTCTCATAGCGGGAGTAATCTACGAGCAGTACTTC.

This chain links TRBV6-5 with TRBJ1-2; TRBD1 aligns across 7 bases. V lost 5 bases to trimming and J lost 4 bases; unmatched junction nucleotides: 10. The CDR3 extends over 15 amino acids. The V gene's germline CDR1 is MNHEY and CDR2 SVGAGI. CDR3 amino acids: CASSQDREKIYGYTF. CDR3 sequence (DNA): TGTGCCAGCAGTCAAGACAGGGAGAAGATCTATGGCTACACCTTC.

J is TRBJ2-7 and V is TRBV10-3; TRBD2 aligns across 8 bases. The CDR3 totals 16 residues. Germline V gives CDR1 ENHRY, CDR2 SYGVKD. The J segment lost 4 bases and the V segment lost 3 bases, leaving 11 bases of the junction unmatched. DNA for the CDR3: TGTGCCATCAGTGATGGCCTAGCGGGCGGTCGTTACGAGCAGTACTTC. Translating it yields CAISDGLAGGRYEQYF.

In its sample, this clone was seen a few times. V is TRBV15 and J is TRBJ2-7; the D gene is possibly TRBD1 (6 bases). Deletions cut 0 bases from V and 2 bases from J, with 11 bases between. Looked up from germline, CDR1 is LNHNV and CDR2 is YYDKDF (reference sequence). This CDR3 region has 15 residues. The CDR3 spells CATSREPDSTYEQYF. The CDR3 nucleotides are TGTGCCACCAGCAGAGAACCGGACAGCACCTACGAGCAGTACTTC.

This rearrangement joins TRBV28 to TRBJ2-7; possible D gene TRBD1, 6 bases. The V gene lost 3 bases and the J gene lost 3 bases, with 18 bases spanning the gap. Germline V CDR1 and CDR2: MDHEN, SYDVKM. The CDR3 spans 16 residues. DNA for the CDR3: TGTGCCAGCAGTTTCCTCGGACAGCAAACTCGCTACGAGCAGTACTTC. Encoded protein: CASSFLGQQTRYEQYF. Combining the CDR3 with reference TRBV28 and TRBJ2-7 gives the whole variable domain DVKVTQSSRYLVKRTGEKVFLECVQDMDHENMFWYRQDPGLGLRLIYFSYDVKMKEKGDIPEGYSVSREKKERFSLILESASTNQTSMYLCASSFLGQQTRYEQYFGPGTRLTVT.

V is TRBV18 and J is TRBJ2-7; 12 nucleotides match TRBD2. In germline, CDR1 is KGHSH, CDR2 LQKENI. After removal of 2 bases from V and 3 bases from J, the junction contained 8 bases not matched to a gene. The CDR3 contains 17 residues. The CDR3 bases are TGTGCCAGCTCACCAAGTTTACTAGCGGGAGGCGGCTACGAGCAGTACTTC. Amino acid sequence: CASSPSLLAGGGYEQYF.

This rearrangement joins TRBV5-1 to TRBJ2-4; D possibly corresponds to TRBD2 (5 bases). There are 12 residues in the CDR3. Trimming cost V 4 bases and J 10 bases, with 12 bases left between them. CDR1 is SGHRS, CDR2 YFSETQ, per germline. CDR3 sequence: CASSLESGIQYF. DNA of the CDR3: TGCGCCAGCAGCCTGGAGTCGGGGATTCAGTACTTC.

The V call is TRBV18, the J call TRBJ2-1; perhaps TRBD2 as D (5 bases). The CDR3 consists of 16 residues. Trimming took off 6 bases at V and 0 bases at J, with 15 bases between the two ends. Germline V gene lookup returns CDR1 KGHSH and CDR2 LQKENI. This CDR3 is CASSRRLGSSYNEQFF. As DNA, the CDR3 is TGTGCCAGCTCGCGAAGACTGGGGAGCTCCTACAATGAGCAGTTCTTC.

The V and J genes are TRBV18 and TRBJ2-7, with 8 bases identical to TRBD1. From germline, CDR1 is KGHSH and CDR2 LQKENI. The J segment lost 6 bases and the V segment lost 3 bases, leaving 10 bases of the junction unmatched. The CDR3 length is 15 residues. The CDR3 DNA sequence: TGTGCCAGCTCACCGGCGGACAGGGCACTGGGCGAGCAGTACTTC. Translated, it gives CASSPADRALGEQYF. Full variable domain (missing parts from reference TRBV18 and TRBJ2-7): NAGVMQNPRHLVRRRGQEARLRCSPMKGHSHVYWYRQLPEEGLKFMVYLQKENIIDESGMPKERFSAEFPKEGPSILRIQQVVRGDSAAYFCASSPADRALGEQYFGPGTRLTVT.

The chain combines TRBV28 with TRBJ1-1; TRBD1 matches at 7 bases. Germline trimming cut 5 bases from V and 5 bases from J; bases unmatched to any gene: 26. This CDR3 contains 20 residues. The germline gives CDR1 MDHEN, CDR2 SYDVKM. CDR3 bases: TGTGCCAGCAGTCAAGTGGTAGGGTCAGGGGACAGCCCGAGGAAGACTGAAGCTTTCTTT. Its translation is CASSQVVGSGDSPRKTEAFF. Looking up the rest from reference TRBV28 and TRBJ1-1 gives the full variable domain: DVKVTQSSRYLVKRTGEKVFLECVQDMDHENMFWYRQDPGLGLRLIYFSYDVKMKEKGDIPEGYSVSREKKERFSLILESASTNQTSMYLCASSQVVGSGDSPRKTEAFFGQGTRLTVV.

The rearrangement joins TRBV27 to TRBJ1-5, with D perhaps TRBD1 (5 bases). From germline, CDR1 is MNHEY and CDR2 SMNVEV (reference sequence). V lost 2 bases and J 4 bases, leaving 9 bases between the germline ends. The CDR3 is made up of 14 amino acids. The DNA of the CDR3 is TGTGCCAGCAGTTTAGGGGCAGCAAATCAGCCCCAGCATTTT. It codes for CASSLGAANQPQHF.

This chain uses TRBV11-2 with TRBJ2-7, with D uncertain. The germline V and J ends were trimmed by 10 bases and 5 bases, with 18 bases remaining between them. This CDR3 contains 13 residues. Germline values: CDR1 SGHAT, CDR2 FQNNGV. The CDR3 protein is CATHKSSRDEQYF. DNA of the CDR3: TGTGCCACCCACAAGTCCTCCCGTGACGAGCAGTACTTC.

The chain has TRBV6-1 and TRBJ1-1; D remains ambiguous. The CDR3 loop spans 13 amino acids. Germline loops: CDR1 MNHNS, CDR2 SASEGT. Deletions cut 5 bases from V and 0 bases from J, with 7 bases between. This chain's CDR3 is CASSHDLNTEAFF. The CDR3 region has the DNA TGTGCCAGCAGTCACGACTTGAACACTGAAGCTTTCTTT.

About this clone: One junction end disagrees with the germline gene, perhaps due to a read error. CDR3 in DNA: TGTGCTAGCAGCCCGGGACAGCCTAGCTCCTACGAGCAGTACTTC. Translating it yields CASSPGQPSSYEQYF. The genes are TRBV7-7 and TRBJ2-7; 7 nucleotides line up with TRBD1. The germline gives CDR1 SSHAT, CDR2 FNYEAQ (reference sequence). CDR3 length equals 15 residues.

About this clone itself: A much larger clone lies one base from this, so it may be a read error. The chain has TRBV2 and TRBJ1-1; the match to TRBD1 covers 8 bases. The V gene's germline CDR1 is SNHLY and CDR2 FYNNEI. V was pared by 6 bases and J by 1 base, with 1 base of the junction left unmatched. The CDR3 extends over 13 amino acids. Written as DNA, the CDR3 is TGTGCCAGCAGGGGACAGGAGAACACTGAAGCTTTCTTT. It specifies CASRGQENTEAFF.

V usage is TRBV9 and J usage is TRBJ1-2, with TRBD1 matching 8 bases. Germline V gene data show CDR1 as SGDLS and CDR2 as YYNGEE. The J segment lost 8 bases and the V segment lost 4 bases, leaving 13 bases of the junction unmatched. The CDR3 loop spans 15 amino acids. CDR3 sequence (DNA): TGTGCCAGCAGCTTATCCCGGACAGGGATTAGCGGCTACACCTTC. It is translated as CASSLSRTGISGYTF.

The V and J genes are TRBV2 and TRBJ1-5; D unresolved. This CDR3 is built from 14 residues. Germline V gene lookup returns CDR1 SNHLY and CDR2 FYNNEI. V was shortened by 4 bases and J by 4 bases, with 11 bases between the two germline ends. DNA of the CDR3: TGTGCCAGCAGTGGGGCAGGAGGGAATCAGCCCCAGCATTTT. It yields the protein CASSGAGGNQPQHF.